This TCR beta chain emerged from a study of OX40 agonist ivuxolimab in advanced cancers. TCRdb's copy holds only in-frame clones and misses some; the assay was immunoSEQ multiplex PCR. The data contain 40,000 to 50,000 clones, roughly 85% of them singletons. The CDR3 is 14 amino acids. Germline V lookup: CDR1 MNHEY, CDR2 SVGAGI. V was clipped by 9 bases and J by 3 bases; unmatched bases: 5. V usage is TRBV6-5 and J usage is TRBJ2-4, with 10 bases lining up with TRBD1. Sequencing used CD4+ or CD8+ T cells sorted from blood, obtained in a trial of the OX40 agonist ivuxolimab. The TCR originated in an adult with an advanced solid tumor such as melanoma, head and neck, liver or kidney cancer. CDR3 residues: CASRTGGGKNIQYF. In DNA, the CDR3 is TGTGCCAGTAGGACAGGGGGGGGCAAAAACATTCAGTACTTC.